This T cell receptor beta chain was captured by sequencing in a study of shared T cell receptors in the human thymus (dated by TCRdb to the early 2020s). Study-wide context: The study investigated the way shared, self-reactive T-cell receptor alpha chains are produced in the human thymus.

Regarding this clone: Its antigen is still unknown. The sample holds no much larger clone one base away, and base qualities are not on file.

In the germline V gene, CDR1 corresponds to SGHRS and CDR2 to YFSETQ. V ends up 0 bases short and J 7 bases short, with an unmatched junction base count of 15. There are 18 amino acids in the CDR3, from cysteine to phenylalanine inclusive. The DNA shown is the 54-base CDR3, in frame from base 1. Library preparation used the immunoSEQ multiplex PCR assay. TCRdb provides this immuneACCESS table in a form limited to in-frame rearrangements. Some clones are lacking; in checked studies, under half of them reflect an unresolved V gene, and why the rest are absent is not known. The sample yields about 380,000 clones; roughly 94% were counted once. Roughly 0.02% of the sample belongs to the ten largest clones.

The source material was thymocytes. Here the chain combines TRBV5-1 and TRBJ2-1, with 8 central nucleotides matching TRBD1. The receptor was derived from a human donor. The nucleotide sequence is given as TGCGCCAGCAGCTTGGAATGGTTGGGGCAGGGGGCGGATAATGAGCAGTTCTTC. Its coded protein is CASSLEWLGQGADNEQFF.